The 30 T cell receptor beta chains listed next were all sequenced from one sample in a study of blood T cell repertoires in COVID-19. Generated by immunoSEQ multiplex PCR, the TCRdb table keeps only in-frame clones and is missing some. Of more than 80,000 clones listed, roughly four fifths are singletons. Sequences were obtained from peripheral blood. These receptors originate from an older woman with acute or convalescent COVID-19.

About this clone: Other DNA sequences within the sample encode an identical CDR3. V and J are TRBV28 and TRBJ2-2; 11 nucleotides match TRBD2. The CDR3 is 15 amino acids. Germline lookup yields CDR1 MDHEN and CDR2 SYDVKM. With 4 bases clipped from V and 4 bases from J, the junction kept 2 bases outside the gene matches. The CDR3 loop reads CASSSGTSGTGELFF. CDR3 nucleotides: TGTGCCAGCAGTTCCGGGACTAGCGGCACCGGGGAGCTGTTTTTT.

The chain joins TRBV15 to TRBJ2-7, with 9 bases fitting TRBD1. The germline V gene encodes CDR1 LNHNV and CDR2 YYDKDF (reference sequence). The length of the CDR3 is 14 residues. J lost 5 bases, V lost 4 bases, and 6 bases had no gene match. CDR3 residues: CATSTLGQGNEQYF. The CDR3 nucleotides are TGTGCCACCAGCACACTCGGACAGGGGAACGAGCAGTACTTC.

The genes are TRBV29-1 and TRBJ1-2; D ambiguous. The length of the CDR3 is 11 residues. V lost 5 bases and J 5 bases, leaving 9 bases between the germline ends. The germline CDR1 and CDR2 sequences are SQVTM and ANQGSEA. CDR3 sequence: CSVIREYGYTF. CDR3 nucleotides: TGCAGCGTTATTAGAGAGTATGGCTACACCTTC. The full variable domain, in which reference TRBV29-1 and TRBJ1-2 provide the parts outside the CDR3, is SAVISQKPSRDICQRGTSLTIQCQVDSQVTMMFWYRQQPGQSLTLIATANQGSEATYESGFVIDKFPISRPNLTFSTLTVSNMSPEDSSIYLCSVIREYGYTFGSGTRLTVV.

The chain links TRBV5-1 to TRBJ1-3; 7 bases fit TRBD1. This CDR3 region has 14 residues. With V trimmed by 4 bases and J by 2 bases, 3 bases remained unmatched. From germline, CDR1 is SGHRS and CDR2 YFSETQ. CDR3 DNA: TGCGCCAGCAGCGAGACAGGGACTGGAAACACCATATATTTT. Its protein is CASSETGTGNTIYF.

This sequence joins TRBV30 and TRBJ1-5; weak D call: TRBD1 (6 bases). V was shortened by 2 bases and J by 4 bases, with 12 bases between the two germline ends. CDR1 and CDR2 from the germline V gene are GTSNPN and SVGIG (reference sequence). This CDR3 has 14 amino acids. The CDR3 DNA sequence: TGTGCCTGGAGTCCGGGGACACTTAATCAGCCCCAGCATTTT. Translating it yields CAWSPGTLNQPQHF.

This clone appeared once. This chain joins TRBV6-5 and TRBJ1-2; D uncertain. V lost 5 bases and J lost 6, with 19 bases in between. Germline V CDR1 and CDR2: MNHEY, SVGAGI. The CDR3 runs 15 residues. This CDR3 reads CASSRGPRLEHGYTF. The CDR3 region has the DNA TGTGCCAGCAGTAGAGGCCCGCGGCTGGAGCATGGCTACACCTTC.

The CDR3 sequence is CASSPGQGRDTQYF. The CDR3 DNA is TGTGCCAGCAGCCCAGGACAGGGGAGGGATACGCAGTATTTT. J is TRBJ2-3 and V is TRBV3-1 (or the pseudogene TRBV3-2); TRBD1 agrees at 9 bases. V shed 4 bases, J shed 6 bases, and the junction held 5 bases outside the gene matches. CDR3 length: 14 amino acids. Germline CDR1 is LGHDT and CDR2 is YNNKEL (reference sequence).

The chain joins TRBV18 to TRBJ2-2, with 8 bases identical to TRBD1. CDR1 and CDR2 from the germline V gene are KGHSH and LQKENI. The CDR3 contains 17 residues. The V segment lost 3 bases and the J segment 4 bases; nucleotides outside the gene matches: 10. The CDR3 reads CASSPQHRGSGTGELFF. DNA of the CDR3: TGTGCCAGCTCACCCCAACACAGGGGGTCAGGCACCGGGGAGCTGTTTTTT.

The rearrangement uses TRBV19 and TRBJ1-6; D not resolved. Germline CDR1 reads LNHDA; CDR2 reads SQIVND (reference sequence). The CDR3 covers 16 residues. The V end lost 8 bases, the J end lost 1 base, and 15 bases lay between the germline ends. CDR3 region: CASRSSIASYNSPLHF. The CDR3 nucleotides are TGTGCCAGTCGTAGCTCGATCGCGTCCTATAATTCACCCCTCCACTTT.

This clone has only a few counts. The gene calls are TRBV6-5 and TRBJ1-2; unclear D gene. The germline V gene has CDR1 MNHEY and CDR2 SVGAGI. The V and J ends lost 2 bases and 7 bases respectively, with 14 bases between them. There are 14 residues in the CDR3. CDR3 loop: CASSYRGGVAGYTF. The CDR3 DNA sequence: TGTGCCAGCAGTTACCGGGGTGGAGTCGCTGGCTACACCTTC.

The chain is built from TRBV7-3 and TRBJ2-3, with 9 bases fitting TRBD2. The CDR3 sequence is 18 residues long. Looked up from germline, CDR1 is SGHTA and CDR2 is FQGTGA. V shed 1 base and J 2 bases; nucleotides not matched to a gene: 10. The CDR3 sequence is CASSLIGAGGADTDTQYF. The CDR3 coding sequence is TGTGCCAGCAGCTTAATCGGGGCGGGAGGGGCGGACACAGATACGCAGTATTTT.

The chain has TRBV18 and TRBJ2-2; unclear D gene. CDR3 length equals 14 residues. V shed 2 bases and J shed 1 base, with 5 bases lying between them. Germline CDR1 and CDR2: KGHSH and LQKENI. For the CDR3, the DNA is TGTGCCAGCTCACCAAACGGGAACACCGGGGAGCTGTTTTTT. Protein: CASSPNGNTGELFF.

The chain uses TRBV7-9 and TRBJ2-5, with D perhaps TRBD2 (6 bases). V shed 1 base and J shed 1 base, with 16 bases lying between them. Germline V lookup: CDR1 SEHNR, CDR2 FQNEAQ (reference sequence). The CDR3 is 17 amino acids. In nucleotides, the CDR3 is TGTGCCAGCAGCTTAGGTTCTAACCGGGACTTCCAAGAGACCCAGTACTTC. The encoded protein is CASSLGSNRDFQETQYF.

The V and J genes are TRBV18 and TRBJ2-5; tentative D call: TRBD1 (6 bases). This CDR3 has 15 amino acids. V gave up 1 base and J gave up 3 bases, with 12 bases separating them. Germline CDR1 KGHSH, CDR2 LQKENI. In DNA form, the CDR3 reads TGTGCCAGCTCACCACTACTGGGGGCGGAAGAGACCCAGTACTTC. As protein: CASSPLLGAEETQYF.

The gene calls are TRBV5-6 and TRBJ2-5, with TRBD2 matching 12 bases. The germline V gene encodes CDR1 SGHDT and CDR2 YYEEEE. The CDR3 sequence is 18 residues long. The V segment lost 1 base and the J segment 3 bases; nucleotides outside the gene matches: 10. The CDR3 is CASSLYVTSGGEEETQYF. The CDR3 DNA reads as TGTGCCAGCAGCTTGTATGTGACTAGCGGGGGAGAGGAAGAGACCCAGTACTTC.

This clone turned up a few times. The chain is built from TRBV7-9 and TRBJ1-5, with D unresolved. The CDR3 loop spans 14 amino acids. Germline V gene data show CDR1 as SEHNR and CDR2 as FQNEAQ (reference sequence). Trimming removed 1 base at V and 11 bases at J, with 15 bases between. The CDR3 is CASSLVTELGAQHF. As DNA, the CDR3 is TGTGCCAGCAGCTTAGTTACAGAACTTGGCGCCCAGCATTTT.

The rearrangement uses TRBV7-8 and TRBJ2-3; D gene uncertain. The CDR3 runs to 11 residues. The V gene's germline CDR1 is SGHVS and CDR2 FQNEAQ. The V end was cut by 5 bases, the J end by 10 bases, with 10 bases between. CDR3 in amino acids: CASSPGGPQYF. CDR3 DNA: TGTGCCAGCAGCCCCGGTGGGCCGCAGTATTTT.

A few counts support this clone. This chain uses TRBV7-2 with TRBJ1-5, with TRBD1 matching 8 bases. The CDR3 has 15 residues. The V and J ends lost 5 bases and 10 bases, in that order; junction bases with no gene match: 13. CDR1 and CDR2 (germline): SGHTA, FQGNSA. The CDR3 loop reads CASSERQGSVLPQHF. The CDR3 bases are TGTGCCAGCAGCGAAAGACAGGGGTCGGTGCTCCCCCAGCATTTT.

CDR3 nucleotides: TGTGCCAGCAGTCGGGACAGCGCTACTGAAGCTTTCTTT. This encodes CASSRDSATEAFF. The chain is built from TRBV2 and TRBJ1-1; 7 bases map to TRBD1. V was pared by 5 bases and J by 5 bases, with 5 bases of the junction left unmatched. CDR3 length: 13 residues. Germline V gene sequence: CDR1 SNHLY, CDR2 FYNNEI.

The chain combines TRBV19 with TRBJ1-2; 9 positions agree with TRBD1. Germline V gene lookup returns CDR1 LNHDA and CDR2 SQIVND (reference sequence). Unmatched junction bases numbered 6, after V lost 6 bases and J lost 1 base. This CDR3 spans 15 amino acids. The DNA for the CDR3 is TGTGCCAGTAGCTTTGTGGACAGGGGTAACTATGGCTACACCTTC. It is translated as CASSFVDRGNYGYTF.

The CDR3 region has the DNA TGTGCCAGCAGCGTAGGAGGGACTAGCCTTACCGGGGAGCTGTTTTTT. It specifies CASSVGGTSLTGELFF. The chain is built from TRBV9 and TRBJ2-2; 9 bases agree with TRBD2. V was clipped by 0 bases and J by 5 bases; unmatched bases: 5. CDR3 length: 16 residues. The germline V gene encodes CDR1 SGDLS and CDR2 YYNGEE.

The chain combines TRBV19 with TRBJ1-4; the D gene is possibly TRBD1 (6 bases). Germline values: CDR1 LNHDA, CDR2 SQIVND (reference sequence). This CDR3 spans 15 amino acids. V was clipped by 7 bases and J by 8 bases, with 20 bases between them. In DNA, the CDR3 is TGTGCCAGTACCAACACCGGGACACTGGAGGAAAAACTGTTTTTT. Translated, it gives CASTNTGTLEEKLFF.

In its sample, this clone was seen a few times. The chain combines TRBV2 with TRBJ2-4, with 9 bases matching TRBD2. Per germline, CDR1 SNHLY and CDR2 FYNNEI. The V gene end was trimmed by 10 bases and the J gene end by 5 bases; junction bases not matched to a gene: 12. The CDR3 consists of 15 residues. The CDR3 DNA follows: TGTGCCACCCACCAGCGGGAGGAGGCGGAAAACATTCAGTACTTC. It is translated as CATHQREEAENIQYF.

V usage is TRBV27 and J usage is TRBJ1-1; 12 positions match TRBD1. Germline V CDR1 and CDR2: MNHEY, SMNVEV (reference sequence). The CDR3 sequence is 16 residues long. J was trimmed by 5 bases and V by 4 bases; bases with no gene match: 8. The CDR3 loop is CASSSPGQGAGTEAFF. DNA for the CDR3: TGTGCCAGCAGTTCTCCGGGACAGGGGGCCGGAACTGAAGCTTTCTTT.

The V call is TRBV12-3 or TRBV12-4, the J call TRBJ2-7; D call uncertain. CDR3 length equals 13 residues. V gave up 3 bases and J gave up 0 bases, with 6 bases separating them. For the CDR3, the DNA is TGTGCCAGCAGTTTCGAGAGCTCCTACGAGCAGTACTTC. This encodes CASSFESSYEQYF.

The chain recombines TRBV18 with TRBJ2-3, with D maybe TRBD2 (7 bases). With 6 bases removed from V and 0 bases from J, the gap between germline ends came to 19 bases. The CDR3 runs to 17 residues. Germline-derived CDR1 and CDR2 are KGHSH and LQKENI. The CDR3 DNA follows: TGTGCCAGCTCCGCCTTGGGGGGGCGTTCCAGCACAGATACGCAGTATTTT. It yields the protein CASSALGGRSSTDTQYF. Filled out from reference TRBV18 and TRBJ2-3, the complete variable domain reads NAGVMQNPRHLVRRRGQEARLRCSPMKGHSHVYWYRQLPEEGLKFMVYLQKENIIDESGMPKERFSAEFPKEGPSILRIQQVVRGDSAAYFCASSALGGRSSTDTQYFGPGTRLTVL.

With respect to this clone: The same CDR3 is also encoded by other DNA sequences in this sample. In DNA form, the CDR3 reads TGTGCCATCAGTGAGTCTCGAGAGACCCAGTACTTC. The encoded protein is CAISESRETQYF. The chain joins TRBV10-3 to TRBJ2-5; D is ambiguous. V was shortened by 0 bases and J by 4 bases, with 3 bases between the two germline ends. The germline V gene has CDR1 ENHRY and CDR2 SYGVKD. The CDR3 has 12 residues.

V and J are TRBV5-1 and TRBJ2-6; D ambiguous. The germline V gene has CDR1 SGHRS and CDR2 YFSETQ. This CDR3 is built from 16 residues. V was trimmed by 0 bases and J by 0 bases, leaving 7 bases between them. CDR3 in amino acids: CASSLETFSGANVLTF. The CDR3, as DNA: TGCGCCAGCAGCTTGGAGACTTTCTCTGGGGCCAACGTCCTGACTTTC. The full variable domain, completed using reference TRBV5-1 and TRBJ2-6, is KAGVTQTPRYLIKTRGQQVTLSCSPISGHRSVSWYQQTPGQGLQFLFEYFSETQRNKGNFPGRFSGRQFSNSRSEMNVSTLELGDSALYLCASSLETFSGANVLTFGAGSRLTVL.

The rearrangement uses TRBV29-1 and TRBJ2-7, with TRBD2 identical over 12 bases. The CDR3 consists of 14 residues. The V gene's germline CDR1 is SQVTM and CDR2 ANQGSEA. V gave up 6 bases and J gave up 4 bases; unmatched junction bases: 7. In nucleotides, the CDR3 is TGCAGCGTGACCCCGGGACTAGCGGGTTACGAGCAGTACTTC. Translation gives CSVTPGLAGYEQYF.

The chain couples TRBV7-2 to TRBJ2-1; a possible D gene is TRBD2 (5 bases). V was pared by 1 base and J by 4 bases, with 11 bases between. This CDR3 is 15 amino acids long. Germline V gives CDR1 SGHTA, CDR2 FQGNSA. The CDR3 bases are TGTGCCAGCAGCTTAGGGGCTAGCTTGTACAATGAGCAGTTCTTC. The encoded protein is CASSLGASLYNEQFF.